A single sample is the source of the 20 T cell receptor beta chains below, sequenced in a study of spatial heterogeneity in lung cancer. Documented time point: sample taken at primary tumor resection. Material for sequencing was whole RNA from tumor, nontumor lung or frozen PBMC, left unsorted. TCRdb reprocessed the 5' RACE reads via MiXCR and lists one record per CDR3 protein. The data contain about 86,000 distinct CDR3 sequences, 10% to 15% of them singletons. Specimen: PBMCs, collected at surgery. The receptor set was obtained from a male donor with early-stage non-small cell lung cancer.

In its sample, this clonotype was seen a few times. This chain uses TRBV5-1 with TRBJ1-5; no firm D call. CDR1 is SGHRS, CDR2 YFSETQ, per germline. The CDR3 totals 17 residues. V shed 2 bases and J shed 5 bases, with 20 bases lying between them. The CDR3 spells CASSLRPLGKEDQPQHF. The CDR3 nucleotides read TGCGCCAGCAGCTTAAGGCCACTCGGTAAGGAGGATCAGCCCCAGCATTTT. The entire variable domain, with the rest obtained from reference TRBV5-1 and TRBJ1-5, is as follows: KAGVTQTPRYLIKTRGQQVTLSCSPISGHRSVSWYQQTPGQGLQFLFEYFSETQRNKGNFPGRFSGRQFSNSRSEMNVSTLELGDSALYLCASSLRPLGKEDQPQHFGDGTRLSIL.

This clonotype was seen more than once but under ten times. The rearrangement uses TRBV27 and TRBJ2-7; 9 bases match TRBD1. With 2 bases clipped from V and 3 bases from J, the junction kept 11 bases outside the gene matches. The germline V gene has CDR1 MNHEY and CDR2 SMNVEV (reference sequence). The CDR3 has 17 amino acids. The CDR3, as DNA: TGTGCCAGCAGTTTAAAGTACCCTGACAGGGGGGACTACGAGCAGTACTTC. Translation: CASSLKYPDRGDYEQYF.

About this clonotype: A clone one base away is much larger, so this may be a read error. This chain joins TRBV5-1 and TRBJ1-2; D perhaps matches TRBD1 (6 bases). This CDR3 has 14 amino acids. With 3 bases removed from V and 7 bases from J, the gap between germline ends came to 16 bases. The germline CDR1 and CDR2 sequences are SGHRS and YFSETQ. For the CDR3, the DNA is TGCGCCAGCAGCTGGGAACAGGGAGGCTTTGGCTACACCTTC. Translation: CASSWEQGGFGYTF. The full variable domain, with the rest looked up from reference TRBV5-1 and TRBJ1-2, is KAGVTQTPRYLIKTRGQQVTLSCSPISGHRSVSWYQQTPGQGLQFLFEYFSETQRNKGNFPGRFSGRQFSNSRSEMNVSTLELGDSALYLCASSWEQGGFGYTFGSGTRLTVV.

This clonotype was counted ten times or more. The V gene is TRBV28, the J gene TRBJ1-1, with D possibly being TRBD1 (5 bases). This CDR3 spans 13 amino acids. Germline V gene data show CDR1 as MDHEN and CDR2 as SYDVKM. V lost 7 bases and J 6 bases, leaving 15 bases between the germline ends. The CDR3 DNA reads TGTGCCAGCATTAAAAGTTTGGGGGCTGAAGCTTTCTTT. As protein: CASIKSLGAEAFF.

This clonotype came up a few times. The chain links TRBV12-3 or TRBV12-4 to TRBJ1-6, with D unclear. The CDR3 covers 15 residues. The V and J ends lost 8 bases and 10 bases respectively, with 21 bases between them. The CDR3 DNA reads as TGTGCCAGCGCCCAAGGCCAGGAGAGCGGGTCACCCCTCCACTTT. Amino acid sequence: CASAQGQESGSPLHF.

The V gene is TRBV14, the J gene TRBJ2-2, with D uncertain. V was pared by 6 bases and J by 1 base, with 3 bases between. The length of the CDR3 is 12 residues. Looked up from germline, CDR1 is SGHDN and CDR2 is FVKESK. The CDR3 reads CASRENTGELFF. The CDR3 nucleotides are TGTGCCAGCAGGGAGAACACCGGGGAGCTGTTTTTT.

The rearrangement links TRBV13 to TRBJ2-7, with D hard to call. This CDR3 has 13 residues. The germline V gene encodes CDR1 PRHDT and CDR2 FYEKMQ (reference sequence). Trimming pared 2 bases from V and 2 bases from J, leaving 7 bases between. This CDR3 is CASSLSSAYEQYF. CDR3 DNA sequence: TGTGCCAGCAGCTTAAGTTCTGCCTACGAGCAGTACTTC.

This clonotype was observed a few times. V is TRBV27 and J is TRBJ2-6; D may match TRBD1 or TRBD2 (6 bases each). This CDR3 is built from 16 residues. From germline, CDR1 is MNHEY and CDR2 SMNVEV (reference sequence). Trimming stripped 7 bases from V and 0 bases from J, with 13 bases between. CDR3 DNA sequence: TGTGCCAGCACCAAAGGAGGGGGCTCTGGGGCCAACGTCCTGACTTTC. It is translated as CASTKGGGSGANVLTF.

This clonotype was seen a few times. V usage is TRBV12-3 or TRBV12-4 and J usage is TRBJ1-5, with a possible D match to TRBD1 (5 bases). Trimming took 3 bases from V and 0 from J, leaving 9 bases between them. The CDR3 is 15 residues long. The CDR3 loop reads CASSLGGNSNQPQHF. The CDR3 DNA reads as TGTGCCAGCAGTTTGGGGGGGAATAGCAATCAGCCCCAGCATTTT.

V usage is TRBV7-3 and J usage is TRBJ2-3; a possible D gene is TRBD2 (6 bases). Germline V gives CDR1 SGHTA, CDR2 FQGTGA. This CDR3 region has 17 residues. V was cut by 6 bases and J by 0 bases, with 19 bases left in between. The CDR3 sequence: CASSSYSGASSTDTQYF. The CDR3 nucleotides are TGTGCCAGCAGTTCCTATAGCGGAGCATCTAGCACAGATACGCAGTATTTT.

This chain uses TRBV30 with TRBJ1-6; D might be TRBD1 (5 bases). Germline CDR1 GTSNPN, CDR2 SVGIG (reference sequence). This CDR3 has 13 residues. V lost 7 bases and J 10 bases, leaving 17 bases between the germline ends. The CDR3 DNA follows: TGTGCCTACAACCGGGACGACGAATCACCCCTCCACTTT. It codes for CAYNRDDESPLHF.

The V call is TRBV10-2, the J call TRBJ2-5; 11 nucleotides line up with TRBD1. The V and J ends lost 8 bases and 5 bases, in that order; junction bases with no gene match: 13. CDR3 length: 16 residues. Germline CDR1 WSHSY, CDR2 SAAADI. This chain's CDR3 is CASGRTGGAEEETQYF. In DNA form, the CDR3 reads TGCGCCAGCGGCCGGACAGGGGGCGCCGAAGAGGAGACCCAGTACTTC.

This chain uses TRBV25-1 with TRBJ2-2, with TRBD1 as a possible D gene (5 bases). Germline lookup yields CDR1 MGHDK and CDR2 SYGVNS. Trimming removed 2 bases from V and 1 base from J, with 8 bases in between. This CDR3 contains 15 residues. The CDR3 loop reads CASSEITGNTGELFF. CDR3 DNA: TGTGCCAGCAGTGAAATCACAGGGAACACCGGGGAGCTGTTTTTT.

The CDR3 region has the DNA TGTGCCAGCAGTTACTCCCAGGGGACCTTAGAGACCCAGTACTTC. Translating it yields CASSYSQGTLETQYF. The V gene is TRBV6-5, the J gene TRBJ2-5, with D tentatively TRBD1 (6 bases). CDR1 and CDR2 from the germline V gene are MNHEY and SVGAGI. Trimming pared 0 bases from V and 4 bases from J, leaving 12 bases between. There are 15 residues in the CDR3.

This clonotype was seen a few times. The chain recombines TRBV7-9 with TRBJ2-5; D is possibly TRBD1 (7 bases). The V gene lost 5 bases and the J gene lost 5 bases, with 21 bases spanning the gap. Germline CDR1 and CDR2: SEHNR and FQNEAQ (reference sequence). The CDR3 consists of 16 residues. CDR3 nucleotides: TGTGCCAGCAGCCCTCTCCAGGGGGGTGCCAAGGAGACCCAGTACTTC. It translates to CASSPLQGGAKETQYF.

DNA of the CDR3: TGTGCCAGCAGCCCCGGTCGGACTAATACGCAGTATTTT. It codes for CASSPGRTNTQYF. The V gene is TRBV7-2, the J gene TRBJ2-3, with a tentative D call TRBD2 (6 bases). Germline CDR1 SGHTA, CDR2 FQGNSA. With 5 bases removed from V and 7 bases from J, the gap between germline ends came to 13 bases. The CDR3 runs to 13 residues.

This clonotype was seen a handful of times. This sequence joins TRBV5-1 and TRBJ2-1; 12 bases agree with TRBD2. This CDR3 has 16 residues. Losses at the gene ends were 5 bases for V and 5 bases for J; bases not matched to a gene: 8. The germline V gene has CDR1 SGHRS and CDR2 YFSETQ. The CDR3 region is CASREGLAGFNNEQFF. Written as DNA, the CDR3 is TGCGCCAGCAGAGAAGGACTAGCGGGGTTCAACAATGAGCAGTTCTTC.

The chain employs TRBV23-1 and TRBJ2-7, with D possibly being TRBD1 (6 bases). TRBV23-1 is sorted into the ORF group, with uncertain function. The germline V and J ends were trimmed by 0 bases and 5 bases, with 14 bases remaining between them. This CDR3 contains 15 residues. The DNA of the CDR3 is TGCGCCAGCAGTCAATCGAACCCACAGGGCCACGAGCAGTACTTC. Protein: CASSQSNPQGHEQYF.

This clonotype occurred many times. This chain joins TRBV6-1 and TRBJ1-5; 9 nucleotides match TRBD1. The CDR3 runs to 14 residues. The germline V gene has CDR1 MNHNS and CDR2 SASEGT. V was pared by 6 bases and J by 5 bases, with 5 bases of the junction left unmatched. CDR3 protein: CASSPQGADQPQHF. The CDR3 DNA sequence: TGTGCCAGCAGCCCACAGGGGGCGGATCAGCCCCAGCATTTT.

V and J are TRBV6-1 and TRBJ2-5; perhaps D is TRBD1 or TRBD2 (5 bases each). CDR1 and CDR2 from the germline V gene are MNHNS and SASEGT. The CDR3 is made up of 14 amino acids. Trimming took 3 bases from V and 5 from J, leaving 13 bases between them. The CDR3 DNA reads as TGTGCCAGCAGTGACCCCGGGGCCGCGGAGACCCAGTACTTC. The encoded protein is CASSDPGAAETQYF.